This TCR beta chain came from a study of response to subunit inactivated influenza vaccine. General study results and limits: That few new T cells are recruited by each seasonal influenza vaccination was the authors' suggestion.

Via MiXCR, TCRdb re-called the RT-PCR reads, giving one row per CDR3 protein. The sample shows about 310,000 distinct CDR3 sequences, 22% of them seen only once. CDR3 size: 14 residues. V lost 7 bases to trimming and J lost 0 bases, with 11 bases between them. CDR1 and CDR2 from the germline V gene are MDHEN and SYDVKM. A few counts support this clonotype. Its antigen is as yet unknown. The rearrangement joins TRBV28 to TRBJ2-3; weak D call: TRBD2 (5 bases). The material sequenced was PBMCs from blood, taken less than 22 months after vaccination. The clonotype comes from a man aged 50-75 years who received an inactivated influenza vaccine. CDR3 DNA sequence: TGTGCCAGCACCCGAGGGCTCAGCACAGATACGCAGTATTTT. Translation: CASTRGLSTDTQYF.